The present entry profiles one T cell receptor beta chain with its context. Only in-frame clones appear in the TCRdb table, and some are missing; sequencing was by immunoSEQ multiplex PCR. The sample yields fewer than 20,000 clones, over 50% seen once. This entry comes from a study of T cell repertoires in ileal Crohn's disease. The CDR3 consists of 13 residues. Looked up from germline, CDR1 is MNHNY and CDR2 is SVGAGI (reference sequence). The V call is TRBV6-6, the J call TRBJ2-2; 9 bases agree with TRBD1. The sequencing sample was made of ileal tissue. The clonotype was recovered from an adult with Crohn's disease. DNA for the CDR3: TGTGCTACGACAGGGGGAGATACCGGGGAGCTGTTTTTT. Its translation is CATTGGDTGELFF.